These T cell receptor beta chains were read from a single sample in a study of cytomegalovirus exposure and HLA in healthy donors. Using immunoSEQ multiplex PCR, the repertoire was profiled, and TCRdb retains in-frame clones only, with some absent. Of about 180,000 clones listed, roughly 85% were seen once; the top ten hold around 0.74%. Sequences were obtained from PBMCs. These TCRs come from a woman in her forties in good health and CMV-seronegative. Both conserved end residues are part of each CDR3. A D gene is named only where the DNA matches it firmly. The size field is filled for only some rows; it gives once, few, many or a size class.

>TRBV10-3|few|TRBJ1-6|NA
TGTGCCATCAGTGGGGACATTACGCCACCCCTCCACTTT
CAISGDITPPLHF
>TRBV7-9|NA|TRBJ1-1|NA
TGTTCCAGCAGCTTTAAACTGCTTCCGAACACTGAAGCTTTCTTT
CSSSFKLLPNTEAFF
>TRBV2|NA|TRBJ2-5|TRBD2
TGTGCCAGCAGTCTAGCTAGCGGGGGGGCCGTAGAGACCCAGTACTTC
CASSLASGGAVETQYF
>TRBV5-6|NA|TRBJ2-7|NA
TGTGCCAGCAGCTTGTTTCGGTCCGGGGGCTACGAGCAGTACTTC
CASSLFRSGGYEQYF
>TRBV6-1|NA|TRBJ2-7|TRBD1
TGTGCCAGCAGTACAGGGGGGTCCCGGGAGCAGTACTTC
CASSTGGSREQYF
>TRBV7-8|NA|TRBJ2-7|NA
TGTGCCAGCAGCCAACAATCCTCAGTATCCTACGAGCAGTACTTC
CASSQQSSVSYEQYF
>TRBV7-9|NA|TRBJ1-4|NA
TGTGCCAGCAGCACCACAGGGATTAATGAAAAACTGTTTTTT
CASSTTGINEKLFF
>TRBV6-1|NA|TRBJ2-1|TRBD1
TGTGCCATAGAACAGGGGCCTTACTCCTACAATGAGCAGTTCTTC
CAIEQGPYSYNEQFF
>TRBV6-5|NA|TRBJ1-4|NA
TGTGCCAGCTCCCGAACAGGGACACTTAATGAAAAACTGTTTTTT
CASSRTGTLNEKLFF
>TRBV9|NA|TRBJ2-1|NA
TGTGCCAGCAGCGTAGTTAGGGGGAATGAGCAGTTCTTC
CASSVVRGNEQFF
>TRBV29-1|NA|TRBJ2-3|TRBD2
TGCAGCGTTCAGACCCGGACTAGCGCAGATACGCAGTATTTT
CSVQTRTSADTQYF
>TRBV27|NA|TRBJ2-7|TRBD1
TGTGCCAGCAGTTTACAGGGGGACTACGAGCAGTACTTC
CASSLQGDYEQYF
>TRBV7-2|NA|TRBJ2-3|NA
TGTGCCAGCAGCTCGACCCCTACTAGTAGCGATACGCAGTATTTT
CASSSTPTSSDTQYF
>TRBV7-9|NA|TRBJ1-3|NA
TGTTCCAGCAGCCGGGAACGAATCATCTCTGGAAACACCATATATTTT
CSSSRERIISGNTIYF
>TRBV7-8|NA|TRBJ1-5|NA
TGTGCCAGCAGCTTAGCAGCGCGGGGGAGCAATCAGCCCCAGCATTTT
CASSLAARGSNQPQHF
>TRBV28|NA|TRBJ1-2|TRBD1
TGTGCCAGCAGTTCCCTCTACAGGGGGCAAGGCTACACCTTC
CASSSLYRGQGYTF
>TRBV5-4|NA|TRBJ2-3|TRBD2
TGTGCCAGCAGCTTGGTAGCGGGAAGGAGCGGAGATACGCAGTATTTT
CASSLVAGRSGDTQYF
>TRBV29-1|NA|TRBJ2-7|TRBD2
TGCAGCGTTCGGGAGGGCTACGAGCAGTACTTC
CSVREGYEQYF
>TRBV10-2|NA|TRBJ1-3|NA
TGCGCCAGCATAGGGACACCCTACTCTGGAAACACCATATATTTT
CASIGTPYSGNTIYF
>TRBV28|NA|TRBJ1-5|NA
TGTGCCAGCAGTTCTCCCATCCCGACTGATCCGAATCAGCCCCAGCATTTT
CASSSPIPTDPNQPQHF
>TRBV29-1|NA|TRBJ1-2|NA
TGCAGCTCCCAGACAGGAGACTATGGCTACACCTTC
CSSQTGDYGYTF
>TRBV18|NA|TRBJ1-1|TRBD1
TGTGCCAGCTCGTCGACCGGGACAGGGGGAACGAACACTGAAGCTTTCTTT
CASSSTGTGGTNTEAFF
>TRBV5-1|NA|TRBJ2-3|TRBD1
TGCGCCAGCAGCCGACAGGGTTTTGCAGATACGCAGTATTTT
CASSRQGFADTQYF
>TRBV27|NA|TRBJ2-6|TRBD1
TGTGCCAGCAGTCCCGACAGGGGGCCTGGGGCCAACGTCCTGACTTTC
CASSPDRGPGANVLTF
>TRBV11-3|NA|TRBJ2-7|NA
TGTGCCAGCAGCTCAGGGGTCGAGCAGTACTTC
CASSSGVEQYF
>TRBV15|NA|TRBJ2-2|TRBD1
TGTGCCACCAGCAGCGGACAGGGGGTGACCGGGGAGCTGTTTTTT
CATSSGQGVTGELFF
>TRBV28|NA|TRBJ1-4|NA
TGTGCCAGCAGTGGTGGGGCCTCAACTAATGAAAAACTGTTTTTT
CASSGGASTNEKLFF
>TRBV12-5|NA|TRBJ2-7|TRBD2
TGTGCTAGTGGTCTGACTAGCGGGGGGGCGGGGGAGCAGTACTTC
CASGLTSGGAGEQYF
>TRBV11-2|NA|TRBJ2-1|TRBD2
TGTGCCAGCAGCTTGGGCAGCGGGGGGGGATATAACAATGAGCAGTTCTTC
CASSLGSGGGYNNEQFF
>TRBV10-3|few|TRBJ1-1|NA
TGTGCCATCTCTGAATACATGGGCGGGAGTGAAGCTTTCTTT
CAISEYMGGSEAFF
>TRBV6-1|NA|TRBJ2-3|NA
TGTGCCAGCAGTGAGGTCTGGGGCGAGGCGCAGTATTTT
CASSEVWGEAQYF
>TRBV15|NA|TRBJ2-1|NA
TGTGCCACCAGCAGAGGGCAGGTCTACAATGAGCAGTTCTTC
CATSRGQVYNEQFF